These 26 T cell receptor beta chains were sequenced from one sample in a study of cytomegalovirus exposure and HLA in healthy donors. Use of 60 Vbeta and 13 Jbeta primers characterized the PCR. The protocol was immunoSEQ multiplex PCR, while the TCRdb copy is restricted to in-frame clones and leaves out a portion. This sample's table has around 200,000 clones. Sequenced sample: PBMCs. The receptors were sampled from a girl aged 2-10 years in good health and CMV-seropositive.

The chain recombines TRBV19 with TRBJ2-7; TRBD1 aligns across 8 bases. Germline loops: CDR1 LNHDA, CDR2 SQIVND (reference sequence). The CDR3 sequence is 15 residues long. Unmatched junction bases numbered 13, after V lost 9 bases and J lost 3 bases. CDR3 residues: CASCLRGTGDYEQYF. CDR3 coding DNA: TGTGCCAGCTGTCTGCGCGGGACAGGCGACTACGAGCAGTACTTC.

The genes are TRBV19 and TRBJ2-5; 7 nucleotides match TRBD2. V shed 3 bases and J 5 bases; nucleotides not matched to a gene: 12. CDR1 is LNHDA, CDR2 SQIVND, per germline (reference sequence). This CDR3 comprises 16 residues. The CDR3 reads CASSMDHSGIRETQYF. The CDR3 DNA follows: TGTGCCAGTAGTATGGATCACAGCGGGATACGGGAGACCCAGTACTTC.

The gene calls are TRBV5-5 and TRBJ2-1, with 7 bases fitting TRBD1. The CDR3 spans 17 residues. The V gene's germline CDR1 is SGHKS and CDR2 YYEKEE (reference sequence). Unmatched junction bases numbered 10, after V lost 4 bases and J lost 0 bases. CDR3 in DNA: TGTGCCAGCAGCAACCTACGGGACAGCCTCTCCTACAATGAGCAGTTCTTC. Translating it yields CASSNLRDSLSYNEQFF.

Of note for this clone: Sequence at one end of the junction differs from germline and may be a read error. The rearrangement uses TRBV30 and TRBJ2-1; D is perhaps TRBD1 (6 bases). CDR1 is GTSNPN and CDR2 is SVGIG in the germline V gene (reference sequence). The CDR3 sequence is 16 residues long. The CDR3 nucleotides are TGTGCCTGGAGTAAGGACAGAAGGTTCCTCGACAATGGGCAGTTCTTC. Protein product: CAWSKDRRFLDNGQFF.

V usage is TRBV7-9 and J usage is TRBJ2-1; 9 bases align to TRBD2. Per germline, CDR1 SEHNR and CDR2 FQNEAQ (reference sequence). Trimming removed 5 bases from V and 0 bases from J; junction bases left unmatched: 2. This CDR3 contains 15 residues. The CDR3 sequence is CASSISGSSYNEQFF. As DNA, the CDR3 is TGTGCCAGCAGCATTAGCGGGAGCTCCTACAATGAGCAGTTCTTC.

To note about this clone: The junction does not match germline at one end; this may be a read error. The CDR3 DNA is TGTGCTAGCAGCTTTACGCCGGAGAATGAGCAGTTCTTC. It specifies CASSFTPENEQFF. The chain combines TRBV7-7 with TRBJ2-1; D call uncertain. CDR3 length equals 13 residues. Germline-derived CDR1 and CDR2 are SSHAT and FNYEAQ (reference sequence).

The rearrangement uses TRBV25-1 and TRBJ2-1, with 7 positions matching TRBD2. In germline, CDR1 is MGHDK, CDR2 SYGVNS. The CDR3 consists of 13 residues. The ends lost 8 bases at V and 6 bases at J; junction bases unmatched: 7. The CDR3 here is CASGGTNINEQFF. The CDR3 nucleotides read TGTGCCAGCGGGGGGACTAATATCAATGAGCAGTTCTTC.

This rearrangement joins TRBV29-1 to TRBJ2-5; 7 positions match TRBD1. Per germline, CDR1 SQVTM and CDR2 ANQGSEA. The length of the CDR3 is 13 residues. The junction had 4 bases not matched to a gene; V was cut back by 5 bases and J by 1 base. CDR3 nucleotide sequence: TGCAGCGTTATGTCAGGGGGCCAAGAGACCCAGTACTTC. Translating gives CSVMSGGQETQYF. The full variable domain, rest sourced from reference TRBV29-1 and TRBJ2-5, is SAVISQKPSRDICQRGTSLTIQCQVDSQVTMMFWYRQQPGQSLTLIATANQGSEATYESGFVIDKFPISRPNLTFSTLTVSNMSPEDSSIYLCSVMSGGQETQYFGPGTRLLVL.

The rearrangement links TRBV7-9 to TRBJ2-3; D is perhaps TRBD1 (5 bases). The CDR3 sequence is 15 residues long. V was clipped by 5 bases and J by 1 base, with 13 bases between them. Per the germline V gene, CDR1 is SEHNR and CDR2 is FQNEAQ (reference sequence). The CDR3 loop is CASSPRTQGTDTQYF. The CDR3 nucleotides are TGTGCCAGCAGCCCCAGGACACAAGGCACAGATACGCAGTATTTT.

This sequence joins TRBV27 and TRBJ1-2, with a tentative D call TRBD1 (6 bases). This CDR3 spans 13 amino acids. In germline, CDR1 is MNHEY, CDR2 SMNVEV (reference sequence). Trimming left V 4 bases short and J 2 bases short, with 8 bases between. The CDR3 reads CASSSTGNYGYTF. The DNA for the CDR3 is TGTGCCAGCAGTTCAACAGGGAACTATGGCTACACCTTC.

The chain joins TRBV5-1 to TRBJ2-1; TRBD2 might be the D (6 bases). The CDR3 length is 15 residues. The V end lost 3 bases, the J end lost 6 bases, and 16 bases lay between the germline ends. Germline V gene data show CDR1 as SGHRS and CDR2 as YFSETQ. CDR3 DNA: TGCGCCAGCAGCTACGCGGGGAATAGTATCAATGAGCAGTTCTTC. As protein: CASSYAGNSINEQFF. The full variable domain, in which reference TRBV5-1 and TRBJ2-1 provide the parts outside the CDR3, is KAGVTQTPRYLIKTRGQQVTLSCSPISGHRSVSWYQQTPGQGLQFLFEYFSETQRNKGNFPGRFSGRQFSNSRSEMNVSTLELGDSALYLCASSYAGNSINEQFFGPGTRLTVL.

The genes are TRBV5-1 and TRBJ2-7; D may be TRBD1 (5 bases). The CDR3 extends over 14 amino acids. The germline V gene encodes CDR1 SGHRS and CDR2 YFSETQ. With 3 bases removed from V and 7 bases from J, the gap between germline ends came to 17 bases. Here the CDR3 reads CASSSGHGGMEQYF. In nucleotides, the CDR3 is TGCGCCAGCAGCTCAGGACACGGCGGTATGGAGCAGTACTTC.

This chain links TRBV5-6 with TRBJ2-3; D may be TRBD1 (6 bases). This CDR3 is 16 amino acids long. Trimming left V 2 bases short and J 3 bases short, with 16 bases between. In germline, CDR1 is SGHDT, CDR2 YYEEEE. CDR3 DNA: TGTGCCAGCAGCTTAATCCCCGGGCAGGGGACAGATACGCAGTATTTT. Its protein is CASSLIPGQGTDTQYF.

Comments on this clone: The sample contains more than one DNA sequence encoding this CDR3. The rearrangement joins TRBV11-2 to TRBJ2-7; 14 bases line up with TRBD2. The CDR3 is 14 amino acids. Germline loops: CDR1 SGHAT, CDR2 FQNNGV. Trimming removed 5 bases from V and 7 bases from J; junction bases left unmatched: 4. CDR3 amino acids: CASSQTSGRGEQYF. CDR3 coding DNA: TGTGCCAGCAGCCAGACTAGCGGGAGGGGGGAGCAGTACTTC.

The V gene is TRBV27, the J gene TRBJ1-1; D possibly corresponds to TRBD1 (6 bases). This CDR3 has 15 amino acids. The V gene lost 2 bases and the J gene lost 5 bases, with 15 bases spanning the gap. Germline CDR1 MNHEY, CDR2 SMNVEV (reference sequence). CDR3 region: CASSLGGGGGTEAFF. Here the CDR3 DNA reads TGTGCCAGCAGTTTAGGGGGAGGGGGGGGGACTGAAGCTTTCTTT.

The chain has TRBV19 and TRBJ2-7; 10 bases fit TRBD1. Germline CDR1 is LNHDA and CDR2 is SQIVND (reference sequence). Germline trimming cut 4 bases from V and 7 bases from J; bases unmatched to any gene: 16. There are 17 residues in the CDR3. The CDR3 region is CASSTSGTGAPQGEQYF. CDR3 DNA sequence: TGTGCCAGTAGTACATCCGGGACAGGGGCGCCTCAGGGGGAGCAGTACTTC.

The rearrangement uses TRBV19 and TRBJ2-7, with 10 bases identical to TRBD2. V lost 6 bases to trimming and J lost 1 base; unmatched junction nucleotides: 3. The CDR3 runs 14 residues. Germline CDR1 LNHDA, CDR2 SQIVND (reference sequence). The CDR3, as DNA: TGTGCCAGTAGCCGGACTAGCGGATCCTACGAGCAGTACTTC. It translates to CASSRTSGSYEQYF.

Here the CDR3 DNA reads TGTGCCAGTACATCGTGGACTAGCGGGAGTATGGGCAATGAGCAGTTCTTC. The encoded protein is CASTSWTSGSMGNEQFF. The chain couples TRBV19 to TRBJ2-1; 13 bases map to TRBD2. CDR1 and CDR2 from the germline V gene are LNHDA and SQIVND (reference sequence). This CDR3 spans 17 amino acids. Unmatched junction bases numbered 12, after V lost 7 bases and J lost 6 bases.

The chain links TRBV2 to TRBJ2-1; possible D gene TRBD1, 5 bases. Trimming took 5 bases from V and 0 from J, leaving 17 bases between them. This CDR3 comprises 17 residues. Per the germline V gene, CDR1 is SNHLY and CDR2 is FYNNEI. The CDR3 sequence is CASSRRGGAGSYNEQFF. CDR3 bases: TGTGCCAGCAGTCGAAGGGGCGGTGCAGGCTCCTACAATGAGCAGTTCTTC.

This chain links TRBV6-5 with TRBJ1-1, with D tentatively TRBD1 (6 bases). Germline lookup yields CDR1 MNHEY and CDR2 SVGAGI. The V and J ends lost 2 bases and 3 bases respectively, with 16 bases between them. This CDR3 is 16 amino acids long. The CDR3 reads CASSYQSGARDTEAFF. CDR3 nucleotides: TGTGCCAGCAGTTACCAGTCAGGGGCACGGGACACTGAAGCTTTCTTT.

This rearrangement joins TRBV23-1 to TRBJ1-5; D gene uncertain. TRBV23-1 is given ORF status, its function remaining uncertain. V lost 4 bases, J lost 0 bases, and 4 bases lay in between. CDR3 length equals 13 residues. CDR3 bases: TGCGCCAGCAGTCCGTTTAGCAATCAGCCCCAGCATTTT. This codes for CASSPFSNQPQHF.

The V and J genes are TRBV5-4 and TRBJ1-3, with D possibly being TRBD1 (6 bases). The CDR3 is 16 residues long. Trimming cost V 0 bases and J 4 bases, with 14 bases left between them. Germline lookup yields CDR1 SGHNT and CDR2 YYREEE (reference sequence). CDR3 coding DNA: TGTGCCAGCAGCTTGGAAACCGACAGGTCCGGAAACACCATATATTTT. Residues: CASSLETDRSGNTIYF.

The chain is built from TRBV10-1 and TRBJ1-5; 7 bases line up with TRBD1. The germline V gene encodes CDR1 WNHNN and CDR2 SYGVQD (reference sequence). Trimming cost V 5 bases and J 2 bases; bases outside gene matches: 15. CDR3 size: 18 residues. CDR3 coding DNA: TGCGCCAGCAGTTTTTTGACAGGGACCACCCGGGGCAATCAGCCCCAGCATTTT. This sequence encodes CASSFLTGTTRGNQPQHF.

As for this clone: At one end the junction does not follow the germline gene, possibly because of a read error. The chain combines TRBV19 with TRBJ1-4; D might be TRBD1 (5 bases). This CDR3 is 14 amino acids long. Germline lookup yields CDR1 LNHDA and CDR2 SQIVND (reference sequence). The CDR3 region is CASSVGGGREKLFF. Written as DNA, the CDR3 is TGTGCCAGTAGTGTGGGGGGAGGCCGCGAAAAGCTGTTTTTT. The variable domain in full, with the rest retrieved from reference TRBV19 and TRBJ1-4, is DGGITQSPKYLFRKEGQNVTLSCEQNLNHDAMYWYRQDPGQGLRLIYYSQIVNDFQKGDIAEGYSVSREKKESFPLTVTSAQKNPTAFYLCASSVGGGREKLFFGSGTQLSVL.

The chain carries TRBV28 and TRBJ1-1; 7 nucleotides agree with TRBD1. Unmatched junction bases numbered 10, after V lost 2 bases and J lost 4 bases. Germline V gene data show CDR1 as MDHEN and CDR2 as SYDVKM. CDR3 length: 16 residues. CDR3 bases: TGTGCCAGCAGTTTAGGGGACAGTCCATTTGGCACTGAAGCTTTCTTT. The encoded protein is CASSLGDSPFGTEAFF. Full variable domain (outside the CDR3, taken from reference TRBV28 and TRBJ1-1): DVKVTQSSRYLVKRTGEKVFLECVQDMDHENMFWYRQDPGLGLRLIYFSYDVKMKEKGDIPEGYSVSREKKERFSLILESASTNQTSMYLCASSLGDSPFGTEAFFGQGTRLTVV.

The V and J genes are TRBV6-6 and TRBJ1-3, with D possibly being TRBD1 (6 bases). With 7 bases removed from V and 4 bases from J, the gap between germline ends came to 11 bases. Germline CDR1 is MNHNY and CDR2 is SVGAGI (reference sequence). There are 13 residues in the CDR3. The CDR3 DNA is TGTGCCAGCAAACCAGGGGTAGGAAACACCATATATTTT. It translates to CASKPGVGNTIYF.